The present entry profiles one T cell receptor beta chain with its context. Antigen unknown. Each CDR3 protein is one row after TCRdb ran MiXCR on the reads. The table records approximately 590,000 distinct CDR3 sequences, almost 40% of them present only once. This sample is drawn from a study of T cell repertoires in cytomegalovirus infection. In the study overall: As its CMV epitopes, the study selected recently identified HLA-C-restricted and well-studied HLA-B-restricted targets. Public TCR beta signature analysis indicated the presence of both CMV infection and matching HLA type. Whole-study findings and limits: CMV-specific TCR beta clonotypes restricted by HLA-C were the ones dominating the ex vivo response.

CDR1 and CDR2 from the germline V gene are SGHTA and FQGNSA. The CDR3 sequence is 15 residues long. Trimming removed 8 bases at V and 6 bases at J, with 20 bases between. The TCR was taken from a human donor in good health (CMV status not recorded). Some clones in this sample may be carry-over from other donors' samples. This specimen consisted of cultured PBMCs, obtained from culture after CMV antigen stimulation. The chain has TRBV7-2 and TRBJ2-1; D may be TRBD2 (5 bases). The DNA for the CDR3 is TGTGCCAGCGGCCGTCGTAGGGCTAGCCTCAATGAGCAGTTCTTC. This gives the protein CASGRRRASLNEQFF.